This T cell receptor beta chain appears in the sequencing data of a study of shared clonotypes between healthy human individuals (dated by TCRdb to 2018 to 2021). About the full investigation: A few men and a couple of women, aged 18 to 49 years, made up the cohort. Per donor, leukapheresis produced somewhere between about 0.85 and 10 billion PBMCs. For each donor, three plates each were used for CD4 naive and CD4 memory, two plates were used for CD8 naive, and one plate was used for CD8 memory. Libraries were prepared and TCR repertoires were sequenced by different laboratories using diverse techniques, in order to increase sequencing depth and limit assay-specific biases. To estimate repertoire size and how much clonotypes are shared between individuals, the study performed deep sequencing of blood TCR repertoires from about five healthy adults. The research as a whole found: Naive subsets generally had larger estimated clonotype richness than memory subsets. Sharing across several donors was observed for roughly 5% of naive CD4, 3% to 3.5% of naive CD8, around 2.5% of memory CD4, and around 0.42% of memory CD8 clonotypes. Because the study included only a small number of donors, the genetic and exposure-history diversity represented was limited. Even with the large sequencing depth, rarefaction of the sorted-subset datasets indicated that sequencing was incomplete. Clonotypes shared by all four sorted-subset donors showed higher generation probabilities than non-shared clonotypes. Only blood was sampled, and tissue TCR repertoires likely differ from those in blood. Based on pairwise subsampling, the degree of clonotype sharing among donors was expected to be affected by sequencing depth.

Using the deep immunoSEQ assay, multiplex PCR amplified TCR CDR3 regions from genomic DNA. Extracted genomic DNA from each cell subset was spread evenly across all wells of several immunoSEQ 96-well plates, with each plate serving as a replicate. For sorted subsets, around 200 ng genomic DNA, equal to 25,000 to 35,000 T cell genomes, was loaded into each replicate PCR. Purified libraries were measured with a Qubit 3.0 fluorometer, size-checked on a Bioanalyzer 2100, and measured again with the KAPA Library Quantification kit. Every immunoSEQ 96-well plate was sequenced on a dedicated single-read 150-cycle Illumina NextSeq 550 flow cell. In the source study's methods: Because only junctional sequences without quality scores were contained in the immunoSEQ output, filtering matching that applied to full-length reads could not be performed. To assign V/J genes and CDR3, sequences were annotated against IMGT germline references using PyIR, a Python wrapper for IgBLAST v1.9. Reads with weak V/J assignments (E-value above 1e-6), missing CDR3, stop codons, out-of-frame junctions, or ambiguous translated residues were removed. V3J clonotypes were defined as sequences sharing an identical inferred V gene, J gene, and CDR3 amino acid sequence. Percentage overlap between repertoires was computed as shared unique clonotypes divided by the size of the smaller repertoire. Richness of each repertoire was evaluated using RTK rarefaction, the Chao1 estimator, and Recon v2.1 estimates of unobserved clonotypes. OLGA was used to compute generation probabilities for all TCRbeta clonotypes that the gDNA method yielded from several donors. Held by TCRdb, this immuneACCESS table contains in-frame sequences only and omits some clones. Under half of the omission traces to an unresolved V gene where checked; the cause of the rest is unknown. V and J calls plus clone size are reproduced from that table; the DNA served to infer D and trimming. The sample table lists approximately 110,000 clones, about two thirds of them with a count of one. The ten largest clones capture 20% to 25% of the sample.

Donors were healthy HIV-negative adults with no recently reported acute infections or vaccinations. Every donor was a Caucasian adult residing in Nashville, Tennessee, USA. CD8 memory samples were composed of magnetically selected CD45RO+ cells combined with CCR7-negative CD45RA+ effector memory (TemRA) cells. After blood collection by leukapheresis, PBMCs were isolated using Ficoll-Histopaque density gradient centrifugation and then cryopreserved in the vapor phase of liquid nitrogen. Analytical flow cytometry was used to check the purity and quantity of each magnetically sorted T cell population. Genomic DNA was isolated from every sorted fraction and measured by UV absorbance on a Nanodrop 2000c. This clone has a single count. Its antigen remains undetermined. Base quality data are lacking; no much larger clone is found one base away. The source material was memory CD8+ T cells sorted from blood. Per the publication, the cell subset or site label means: CD45RO+ cells pooled with CCR7-negative TemRA cells. The receptor's source is a woman between 25 and 40 years old in good health.

Here is the DNA: TGTGCCAGCAGCCCACAGGGTTGGGGGAACACTGAAGCTTTCTTT. Its protein reads: CASSPQGWGNTEAFF. Here the chain combines TRBV9 and TRBJ1-1; a weak D assignment points to TRBD1 (6 bases agree). From the cysteine up to the phenylalanine, the CDR3 has a length of 15 residues. Left in the record is the CDR3 DNA by itself, 45 bases read in frame from the first base. V is shortened by 4 bases, J by 1 base, and the region joining them spans 14 bases. From a lookup of the germline V gene, CDR1 and CDR2 are SGDLS and YYNGEE. The full variable domain, completed from the reference TRBV9 and TRBJ1-1 proteins outside the CDR3, reads DSGVTQTPKHLITATGQRVTLRCSPRSGDLSVYWYQQSLDQGLQFLIQYYNGEERAKGNILERFSAQQFPDLHSELNLSSLELGDSALYFCASSPQGWGNTEAFFGQGTRLTVV.